This TCR beta chain is drawn from a study of yellow fever vaccine responses in identical twins. Study findings and constraints: Reportedly, the response of twins' T cells to the vaccine seemed partly convergent, partly personalized.

The V gene's germline CDR1 is SQVTM and CDR2 ANQGSEA. V dropped 7 bases and J dropped 7 bases, with 17 bases sitting between them. The CDR3 is 13 amino acids. In TCRdb, the RT-PCR reads were re-called with MiXCR into one record per CDR3 protein. Of about 19,000 distinct CDR3 sequences listed, roughly 75% were seen once; the top ten hold roughly 2%. Notes on this clonotype: Its antigen is currently unknown.

This receptor was identified in a woman aged 18 to 35 who received the yellow fever vaccine. Sequencing used T cells from blood (PBMCs), unsorted or a sorted subset (not recorded which), obtained before or after yellow fever vaccination (not recorded which). The chain is built from TRBV29-1 and TRBJ2-1; tentative D call: TRBD1 (6 bases). The DNA of the CDR3 is TGCAGCGGTGATTCACAGGGCCAAAATGAGCAGTTCTTC. It yields the protein CSGDSQGQNEQFF.